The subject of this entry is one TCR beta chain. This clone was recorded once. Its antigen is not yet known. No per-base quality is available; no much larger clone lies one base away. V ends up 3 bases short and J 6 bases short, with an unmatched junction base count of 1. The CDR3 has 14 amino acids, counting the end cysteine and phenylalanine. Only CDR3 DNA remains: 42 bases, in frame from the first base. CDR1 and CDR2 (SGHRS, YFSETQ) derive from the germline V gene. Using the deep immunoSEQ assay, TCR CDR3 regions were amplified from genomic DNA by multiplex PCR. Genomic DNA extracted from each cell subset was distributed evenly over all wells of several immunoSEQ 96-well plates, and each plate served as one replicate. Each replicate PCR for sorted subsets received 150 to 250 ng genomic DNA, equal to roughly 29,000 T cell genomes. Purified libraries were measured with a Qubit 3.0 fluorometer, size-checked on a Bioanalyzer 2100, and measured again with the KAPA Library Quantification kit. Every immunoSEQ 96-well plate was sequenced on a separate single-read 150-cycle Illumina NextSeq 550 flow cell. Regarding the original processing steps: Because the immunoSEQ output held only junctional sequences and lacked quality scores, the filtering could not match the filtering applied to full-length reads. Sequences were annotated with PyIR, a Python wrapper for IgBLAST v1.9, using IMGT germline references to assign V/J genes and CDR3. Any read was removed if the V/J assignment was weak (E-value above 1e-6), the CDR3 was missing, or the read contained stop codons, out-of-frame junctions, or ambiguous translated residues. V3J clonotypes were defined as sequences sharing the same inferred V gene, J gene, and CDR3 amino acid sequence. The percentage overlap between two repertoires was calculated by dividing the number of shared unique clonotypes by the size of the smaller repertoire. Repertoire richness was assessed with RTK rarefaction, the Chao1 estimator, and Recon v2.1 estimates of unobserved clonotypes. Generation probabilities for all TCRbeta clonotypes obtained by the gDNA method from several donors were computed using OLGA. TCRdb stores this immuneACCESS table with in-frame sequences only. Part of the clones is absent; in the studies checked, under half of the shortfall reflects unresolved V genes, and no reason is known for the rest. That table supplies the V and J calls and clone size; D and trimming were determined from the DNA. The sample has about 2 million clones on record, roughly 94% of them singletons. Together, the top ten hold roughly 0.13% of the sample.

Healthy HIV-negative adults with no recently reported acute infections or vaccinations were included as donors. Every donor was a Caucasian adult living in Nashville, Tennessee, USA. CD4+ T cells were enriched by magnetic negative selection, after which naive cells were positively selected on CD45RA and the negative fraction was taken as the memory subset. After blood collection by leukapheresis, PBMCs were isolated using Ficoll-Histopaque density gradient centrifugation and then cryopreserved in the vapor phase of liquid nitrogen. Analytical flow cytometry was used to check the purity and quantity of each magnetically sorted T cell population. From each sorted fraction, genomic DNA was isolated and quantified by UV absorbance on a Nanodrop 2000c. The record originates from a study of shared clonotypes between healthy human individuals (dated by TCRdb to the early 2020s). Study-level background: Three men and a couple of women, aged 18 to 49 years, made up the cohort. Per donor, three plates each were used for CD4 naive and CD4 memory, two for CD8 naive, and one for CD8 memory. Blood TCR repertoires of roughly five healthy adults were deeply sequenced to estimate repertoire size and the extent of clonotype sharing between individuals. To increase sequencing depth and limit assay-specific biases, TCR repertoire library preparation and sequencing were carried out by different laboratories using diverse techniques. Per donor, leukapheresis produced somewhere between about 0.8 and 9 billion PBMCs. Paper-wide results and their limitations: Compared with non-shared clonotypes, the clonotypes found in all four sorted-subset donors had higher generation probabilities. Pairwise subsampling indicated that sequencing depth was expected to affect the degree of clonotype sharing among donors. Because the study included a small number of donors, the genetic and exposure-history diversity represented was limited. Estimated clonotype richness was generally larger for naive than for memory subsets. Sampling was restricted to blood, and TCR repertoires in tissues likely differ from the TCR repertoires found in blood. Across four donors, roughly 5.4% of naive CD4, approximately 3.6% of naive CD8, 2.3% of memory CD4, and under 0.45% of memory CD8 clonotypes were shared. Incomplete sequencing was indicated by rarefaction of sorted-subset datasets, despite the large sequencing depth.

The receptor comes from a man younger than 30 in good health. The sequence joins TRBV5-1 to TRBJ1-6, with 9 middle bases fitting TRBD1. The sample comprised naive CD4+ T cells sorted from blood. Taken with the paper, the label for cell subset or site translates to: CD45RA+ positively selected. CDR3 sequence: CASSWTGANSPLHF. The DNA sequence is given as TGCGCCAGCAGCTGGACAGGGGCTAATTCACCCCTCCACTTT.